Sequencing of this T cell receptor beta chain was carried out in a study of response to subunit inactivated influenza vaccine. Notes on this clonotype: The antigen remains unidentified.

Study observations and caveats: New T cells are recruited in small numbers by each seasonal influenza vaccination, according to the authors' suggestion.

One entry per CDR3 protein, called by TCRdb with MiXCR from the RT-PCR reads. In the table there are about 700,000 distinct CDR3 sequences, approximately 13% of which are singletons. Looked up from germline, CDR1 is MNHEY and CDR2 is SVGEGT. Trimming removed 2 bases from V and 4 bases from J, with 10 bases in between. This CDR3 spans 14 amino acids. The chain uses TRBV6-2 or TRBV6-3 and TRBJ2-3; D uncertain. The specimen was PBMCs from blood, collected roughly 15 days before vaccination. The TCR comes from a man aged 45-65 years who received an inactivated influenza vaccine. Written as DNA, the CDR3 is TGTGCCAGCAGTTACCCCCTGGACCCAGATACGCAGTATTTT. Amino acids: CASSYPLDPDTQYF.